This TCR beta chain came from a study of blood T cell repertoires in COVID-19. As for the study in general: Material from acute and convalescent COVID-19 was sourced from the United States, Italy and Spain. PBMCs, B-cell-depleted T cells, or T cells were the source of the cDNA or gDNA that made up the material.

CDR1 is MNHNS, CDR2 SASEGT, per germline. The CDR3 extends over 13 amino acids. V lost 2 bases, J lost 12 bases, and 14 bases lay in between. Per the authors' pipeline: Amplified reference gene primers provided the basis for estimating nucleated cell counts. Measured with immunoSEQ multiplex PCR; TCRdb has only the in-frame clones, and not every one. V, J and clone size are taken as reported in that table, and D and trimming were inferred from the DNA itself. The repertoire holds roughly 190,000 clones, 80% seen once, with 6.9% in the top ten. This clonotype was obtained from a man aged 55 to 69 with acute or convalescent COVID-19. V and J are TRBV6-1 and TRBJ1-5; D not resolved. The sample comprised peripheral blood. The CDR3 nucleotides read TGTGCCAGCAGTGAATCTTCGGTTCTTGGCCAGCATTTT. As protein: CASSESSVLGQHF.